Detailed here is one T cell receptor (beta chain). Its specificity is not known. This may be a read error, as it is one base from a much larger clone. The sample contains more than one DNA sequence encoding this CDR3. The record originates from a study of shared clonotypes between healthy human individuals. Study-wide points: Between a handful of donors, naive CD4 clonotypes were shared at a level of around 5.2%. Limited genetic and exposure-history diversity came from having few donors.

With 0 bases removed from V and 1 base from J, the gap between germline ends came to 4 bases. Germline V CDR1 and CDR2: SGHRS, YFSETQ. This CDR3 comprises 13 residues. Authors' analysis steps: ImmunoSEQ output lacked quality scores and full-length reads, limiting matched filtering. Clones were sequenced by immunoSEQ multiplex PCR, and TCRdb holds only the in-frame ones, with some missing. D and trimming come from the DNA, and the V and J calls and clone size come from that table. The profile shows about 2.4 million clones, approximately 94% of them singletons. This TCR was recovered from a man between 18 and 29 years old in good health. Some clones in this sample may be carry-over from other donors' samples. The gene calls are TRBV5-1 and TRBJ1-1; D not certain. Sequencing was done on a sample of naive CD4+ T cells from PBMCs. Subset of the sample: CD45RA+ positively selected. The CDR3, as DNA: TGCGCCAGCAGCTTGGTGGCGAACACTGAAGCTTTCTTT. Protein: CASSLVANTEAFF.